The next 30 T cell receptor beta chains were all read from a single sample in a study of response to subunit inactivated influenza vaccine. TCRdb ran MiXCR on the RT-PCR reads and lists one entry per CDR3 protein. The sample shows roughly 630,000 distinct CDR3 sequences, roughly 15% of them seen only once. The source was PBMCs from blood, collected around two weeks before vaccination. These receptors were taken from a man between 50 and 59 years old who received an inactivated influenza vaccine.

The chain joins TRBV10-3 to TRBJ1-4; D gene uncertain. CDR1 ENHRY and CDR2 SYGVKD come from the germline V gene. Trimming took off 6 bases at V and 6 bases at J, with 14 bases between the two ends. The CDR3 has 14 amino acids. The CDR3 spells CAIRSDTADEKLFF. For the CDR3, the DNA is TGTGCCATCAGATCAGACACGGCGGATGAAAAACTGTTTTTT.

V and J are TRBV2 and TRBJ2-6; 9 bases align to TRBD1. The CDR3 totals 17 residues. J lost 4 bases, V lost 10 bases, and 14 bases had no gene match. The germline gives CDR1 SNHLY, CDR2 FYNNEI. The chain's CDR3 is CATRRDRDSWGANVLTF. The CDR3 nucleotides read TGTGCCACGAGACGGGACAGGGACTCGTGGGGGGCCAACGTCCTGACTTTC.

This clonotype was seen a handful of times. This chain links TRBV10-3 with TRBJ2-2; D is ambiguous. Deletions cut 8 bases from V and 3 bases from J, with 16 bases between. CDR3 length equals 15 residues. Germline V gene sequence: CDR1 ENHRY, CDR2 SYGVKD. The CDR3 loop is CAIGRTGSDTGELFF. CDR3 nucleotides: TGTGCCATCGGGCGGACCGGGTCGGACACCGGGGAGCTGTTTTTT.

CDR3 nucleotide sequence: TGCGCCAGCAGCCAAGACACTAGCGGGTTCTGGATTGAGCAGTTCTTC. This gives the protein CASSQDTSGFWIEQFF. The chain joins TRBV4-3 to TRBJ2-1; TRBD2 matches 9 bases. This CDR3 has 16 amino acids. The germline CDR1 and CDR2 sequences are LGHNA and YSLEER. The V and J ends lost 0 bases and 9 bases, in that order; junction bases with no gene match: 9.

The chain is built from TRBV20-1 and TRBJ2-6; 8 nucleotides line up with TRBD2. Germline-derived CDR1 and CDR2 are DFQATT and SNEGSKA (reference sequence). The CDR3 consists of 15 residues. Trimming removed 6 bases from V and 5 bases from J; junction bases left unmatched: 9. This CDR3 is CSAGGGSSWANVLTF. The CDR3, as DNA: TGCAGTGCCGGGGGGGGAAGTTCCTGGGCCAACGTCCTGACTTTC.

This clonotype occurred many times. The chain recombines TRBV20-1 with TRBJ2-1; D is possibly TRBD2 (6 bases). The germline V and J ends were trimmed by 2 bases and 14 bases, with 13 bases remaining between them. The CDR3 consists of 11 residues. Germline CDR1 reads DFQATT; CDR2 reads SNEGSKA (reference sequence). CDR3 region: CSARPSREEFF. The CDR3 nucleotides read TGCAGTGCTAGACCTAGTAGGGAGGAGTTCTTC.

The gene calls are TRBV12-3 or TRBV12-4 and TRBJ1-5; D remains unclear. Trimming left V 5 bases short and J 9 bases short, with 11 bases between. The CDR3 runs to 12 residues. CDR3 nucleotides: TGTGCCAGCAGTATCCCGGGAAGGCCCCAGCATTTT. Its protein product is CASSIPGRPQHF.

The chain uses TRBV7-2 and TRBJ2-2; possibly TRBD1 for D (5 bases). The CDR3 runs 15 residues. The germline V and J ends were trimmed by 2 bases and 1 base, with 8 bases remaining between them. Germline assignment: CDR1 SGHTA and CDR2 FQGNSA. CDR3: CASSLITGNTGELFF. In DNA form, the CDR3 reads TGTGCCAGCAGCTTAATTACAGGGAACACCGGGGAGCTGTTTTTT.

This clonotype was seen only a few times. CDR3 residues: CASSEGRVVEQYF. In DNA, the CDR3 is TGCGCCAGCAGTGAGGGCAGGGTGGTCGAGCAGTACTTC. The rearrangement links TRBV10-2 to TRBJ2-7; TRBD1 is a possible D gene (5 bases). The germline gives CDR1 WSHSY, CDR2 SAAADI. This CDR3 spans 13 amino acids. V shed 2 bases and J shed 6 bases, with 11 bases lying between them.

The J gene is TRBJ2-3, the V gene TRBV2; perhaps TRBD2 as D (5 bases). Between the trimmed V and J ends, which lost 9 bases and 5 bases, there was a span of 12 bases. This CDR3 is built from 12 residues. The V gene's germline CDR1 is SNHLY and CDR2 FYNNEI. The CDR3 protein is CASLRVGDTQYF. CDR3 in DNA: TGTGCCAGTTTGAGGGTGGGAGATACGCAGTATTTT.

The V gene is TRBV27, the J gene TRBJ2-5; no clear D gene. CDR3 length: 13 amino acids. The germline gives CDR1 MNHEY, CDR2 SMNVEV (reference sequence). V gave up 0 bases and J gave up 7 bases, with 9 bases separating them. The CDR3 region is CASSLSAESTQYF. Here the CDR3 DNA reads TGTGCCAGCAGTTTATCGGCAGAGTCGACCCAGTACTTC.

The chain joins TRBV15 to TRBJ2-1; D remains ambiguous. The germline V gene has CDR1 LNHNV and CDR2 YYDKDF (reference sequence). V was shortened by 0 bases and J by 8 bases, with 5 bases between the two germline ends. The CDR3 has 12 residues. DNA of the CDR3: TGTGCCACCAGCAGAGATCACGATGAGCAGTTCTTC. The encoded protein is CATSRDHDEQFF.

This chain joins TRBV11-2 and TRBJ1-1, with unresolved D. CDR3 length: 14 residues. Germline V CDR1 and CDR2: SGHAT, FQNNGV. V was cut by 1 base and J by 4 bases, with 10 bases left in between. In DNA form, the CDR3 reads TGTGCCAGCAGCTTAGGGAGCATTGGCACTGAAGCTTTCTTT. It yields the protein CASSLGSIGTEAFF.

This chain uses TRBV20-1 with TRBJ2-3; D gene uncertain. With 1 base removed from V and 4 bases from J, the gap between germline ends came to 15 bases. The germline V gene has CDR1 DFQATT and CDR2 SNEGSKA (reference sequence). There are 15 residues in the CDR3. The CDR3: CSARVSSGGADTQYF. The DNA of the CDR3 is TGCAGTGCTAGAGTTAGCTCGGGCGGCGCAGATACGCAGTATTTT.

This clonotype showed up many times. The chain has TRBV7-9 and TRBJ2-7; weak D call: TRBD2 (5 bases). Per germline, CDR1 SEHNR and CDR2 FQNEAQ (reference sequence). V was trimmed by 2 bases and J by 0 bases, leaving 11 bases between them. This CDR3 is 15 amino acids long. The CDR3 sequence is CASSLYDYHSYEQYF. CDR3 sequence (DNA): TGTGCCAGCAGCTTATACGACTACCACTCCTACGAGCAGTACTTC.

This clonotype was counted at least ten times. V usage is TRBV10-3 and J usage is TRBJ2-5; D gene unclear. Looked up from germline, CDR1 is ENHRY and CDR2 is SYGVKD. Trimming pared 0 bases from V and 1 base from J, leaving 6 bases between. The CDR3 spans 14 residues. This chain's CDR3 is CAISESNSQETQYF. The CDR3 DNA sequence: TGTGCCATCAGTGAGTCTAACAGCCAAGAGACCCAGTACTTC.

This clonotype was counted between two and nine times. This chain uses TRBV5-1 with TRBJ2-1, with TRBD2 identical over 8 bases. Germline V CDR1 and CDR2: SGHRS, YFSETQ. The J segment lost 6 bases and the V segment lost 3 bases, leaving 8 bases of the junction unmatched. This CDR3 contains 15 residues. As DNA, the CDR3 is TGCGCCAGCAGCTCCCTTTCGACTAGCGTCAATGAGCAGTTCTTC. Translating gives CASSSLSTSVNEQFF. The whole variable domain, remainder taken from reference TRBV5-1 and TRBJ2-1, is KAGVTQTPRYLIKTRGQQVTLSCSPISGHRSVSWYQQTPGQGLQFLFEYFSETQRNKGNFPGRFSGRQFSNSRSEMNVSTLELGDSALYLCASSSLSTSVNEQFFGPGTRLTVL.

This clonotype was observed many times. This chain joins TRBV5-1 and TRBJ2-1, with a tentative D call TRBD1 (7 bases). The germline V gene has CDR1 SGHRS and CDR2 YFSETQ. The CDR3 has 15 residues. V lost 0 bases, J lost 8 bases, and 15 bases lay in between. As DNA, the CDR3 is TGCGCCAGCAGCTTGGAGCCAGGGGGGTTCGATGAGCAGTTCTTC. Protein: CASSLEPGGFDEQFF. Variable domain in full (rest from reference TRBV5-1 and TRBJ2-1): KAGVTQTPRYLIKTRGQQVTLSCSPISGHRSVSWYQQTPGQGLQFLFEYFSETQRNKGNFPGRFSGRQFSNSRSEMNVSTLELGDSALYLCASSLEPGGFDEQFFGPGTRLTVL.

This clonotype has just a few counts. The chain uses TRBV7-6 and TRBJ2-7; D gene ambiguous. Trimming pared 1 base from V and 0 bases from J, leaving 10 bases between. This CDR3 contains 15 residues. CDR1 and CDR2 from the germline V gene are SGHVS and FNYEAQ. The CDR3 sequence: CASSLEAVSSYEQYF. DNA for the CDR3: TGTGCCAGCAGCTTAGAGGCCGTTAGCTCCTACGAGCAGTACTTC.

The gene calls are TRBV7-2 and TRBJ2-2, with 7 bases aligning to TRBD2. The V gene end was trimmed by 5 bases and the J gene end by 0 bases; junction bases not matched to a gene: 6. Germline V gene data show CDR1 as SGHTA and CDR2 as FQGNSA. CDR3 length equals 16 residues. The CDR3 loop reads CASSPAGTTNTGELFF. The CDR3 bases are TGTGCCAGCAGCCCAGCGGGGACGACGAACACCGGGGAGCTGTTTTTT.

The chain recombines TRBV9 with TRBJ2-1, with 9 bases fitting TRBD2. Germline CDR1 and CDR2: SGDLS and YYNGEE. The length of the CDR3 is 16 residues. V was clipped by 0 bases and J by 5 bases; unmatched bases: 6. CDR3 residues: CASSVASGTNHNEQFF. In nucleotides, the CDR3 is TGTGCCAGCAGCGTAGCTAGCGGGACGAATCACAATGAGCAGTTCTTC.

In its sample, this clonotype was seen a few times. This chain links TRBV20-1 with TRBJ2-5, with a possible D match to TRBD2 (6 bases). The germline V and J ends were trimmed by 6 bases and 5 bases, with 16 bases remaining between them. The CDR3 totals 13 residues. Per the germline V gene, CDR1 is DFQATT and CDR2 is SNEGSKA (reference sequence). The CDR3 DNA reads as TGCAGTGCCGGAGGGACCGGAGGGGAGACCCAGTACTTC. Its translation: CSAGGTGGETQYF.

The chain uses TRBV2 and TRBJ2-7, with 7 bases fitting TRBD1. The CDR3 has 14 residues. J gave up 3 bases and V 5 bases, and 7 bases lay outside the gene matches. Germline V lookup: CDR1 SNHLY, CDR2 FYNNEI. The chain's CDR3 is CASSRDRGNYEQYF. The DNA of the CDR3 is TGTGCCAGCAGTCGGGACAGAGGCAACTACGAGCAGTACTTC.

This clonotype was seen ten or more times. The gene calls are TRBV29-1 and TRBJ2-3, with 11 positions matching TRBD2. Germline V gives CDR1 SQVTM, CDR2 ANQGSEA. Trimming at V came to 0 bases and at J to 10 bases, leaving 12 bases not matched to a gene. The CDR3 has 16 amino acids. DNA of the CDR3: TGCAGCGTTGAAGAAGGTGTTAGCGGGGGGGCAGGGGCGCAGTATTTT. Protein sequence: CSVEEGVSGGAGAQYF.

The CDR3 protein is CASSLRGTGQPQHF. The CDR3 region has the DNA TGTGCCAGCAGCTTGCGAGGGACGGGGCAGCCCCAGCATTTT. The chain carries TRBV5-6 and TRBJ1-5; D might be TRBD1 (5 bases). Germline-derived CDR1 and CDR2 are SGHDT and YYEEEE. V was trimmed by 1 base and J by 7 bases, leaving 12 bases between them. The CDR3 runs 14 residues.

This clonotype was seen a handful of times. The genes are TRBV18 and TRBJ2-1; maybe TRBD2 (5 bases). This CDR3 spans 13 amino acids. The germline CDR1 and CDR2 sequences are KGHSH and LQKENI. V was shortened by 4 bases and J by 5 bases, with 9 bases between the two germline ends. CDR3 in DNA: TGTGCCAGCTCACGGGAGAGGGACAATGAGCAGTTCTTC. Translated: CASSRERDNEQFF.

This clonotype was counted many times. The chain combines TRBV7-2 with TRBJ2-1, with 9 bases aligning to TRBD2. In germline, CDR1 is SGHTA, CDR2 FQGNSA. Germline trimming cut 0 bases from V and 4 bases from J; bases unmatched to any gene: 7. The CDR3 is 17 amino acids. CDR3 region: CASSLAWSSGAYNEQFF. CDR3 nucleotide sequence: TGTGCCAGCAGCTTAGCGTGGTCTAGCGGGGCATACAATGAGCAGTTCTTC.

This clonotype was found a few times. For the CDR3, the DNA is TGCAGTGCATGGACTAGCGGGTCTCAGAGCTCCTACAATGAGCAGTTCTTC. Its translation: CSAWTSGSQSSYNEQFF. The J gene is TRBJ2-1, the V gene TRBV20-1; TRBD2 agrees at 11 bases. Unmatched junction bases numbered 10, after V lost 6 bases and J lost 0 bases. This CDR3 contains 17 residues. Germline-derived CDR1 and CDR2 are DFQATT and SNEGSKA (reference sequence).

In nucleotides, the CDR3 is TGCGCCAGCAGTCTGGGGCTGAACGAGCAGTACTTC. Its protein is CASSLGLNEQYF. The chain is built from TRBV5-1 and TRBJ2-7, with a tentative D call TRBD1 (5 bases). Between the trimmed V and J ends, which lost 5 bases and 5 bases, there was a span of 11 bases. The CDR3 consists of 12 residues. Germline CDR1 and CDR2: SGHRS and YFSETQ.

This clonotype was counted between two and nine times. J is TRBJ2-1 and V is TRBV24-1; a possible D gene is TRBD1 (5 bases). The CDR3 contains 11 residues. The V end lost 7 bases, the J end lost 10 bases, and 10 bases lay between the germline ends. Germline V gene lookup returns CDR1 KGHDR and CDR2 SFDVKD. CDR3 DNA: TGTGCCACCAGAACAGGCGAGGAGCAGTTCTTC. It encodes CATRTGEEQFF.